This TCR beta chain was identified in a study of blood T cell repertoires in COVID-19. The J segment lost 3 bases and the V segment lost 7 bases, leaving 8 bases of the junction unmatched. The CDR3 runs to 15 residues. Germline loops: CDR1 SNHLY, CDR2 FYNNEI. Produced via immunoSEQ multiplex PCR; TCRdb's table is partial and in-frame only. The sample contains 200,000 to 300,000 clones, approximately 81% of which appear only once. Sequencing was carried out using peripheral blood. This receptor was taken from a man in his sixties with acute or convalescent COVID-19. The chain carries TRBV2 and TRBJ2-1; 8 bases line up with TRBD1. CDR3 nucleotide sequence: TGTGCCAGCATTTTGACAGGGGAAGGCTACAATGAGCAGTTCTTC. Residues: CASILTGEGYNEQFF.